A selection of T cell receptor beta chains follows, all from one sample in a study of T cell responses to AZD1222 COVID-19 vaccine. TCRdb's table, derived via immunoSEQ multiplex PCR, lists solely in-frame clones and lacks some. The data show 150,000 to 180,000 clones, under 95% seen once. Sequencing was performed on peripheral blood, taken on day 0 of AZD1222 vaccination. The receptors were gathered from an adult in good health. CDR3s include the opening cysteine and the closing phenylalanine or tryptophan. The D gene is left open where the match is weak. Only some rows state a clone size, as once, few, many or a class for expanded clones.

d_gene: .
v_gene: TRBV12-3/TRBV12-4
abundance: .
j_gene: TRBJ1-1
CDR3nt: TGTGCCAGCGGGTACAGGGTCCACACTGAAGCTTTCTTT
CDR3aa: CASGYRVHTEAFF

d_gene: .
v_gene: TRBV5-4
abundance: .
j_gene: TRBJ1-6
CDR3nt: TGTGCCAGCAGCTCCCGGGGCCCTAATTCACCCCTCCACTTT
CDR3aa: CASSSRGPNSPLHF

d_gene: .
v_gene: TRBV5-4
abundance: .
j_gene: TRBJ2-7
CDR3nt: TGTGCCAGCAGGCGGTCGGGGGAATTTCACGAGCAGTACTTC
CDR3aa: CASRRSGEFHEQYF

d_gene: .
v_gene: TRBV28
abundance: once
j_gene: TRBJ2-1
CDR3nt: TGTGCCAGCAGTTTATTATCGGATGAGCAGTTCTTC
CDR3aa: CASSLLSDEQFF

d_gene: TRBD1
v_gene: TRBV6-5
abundance: .
j_gene: TRBJ2-6
CDR3nt: TGTGCCAGCAGGACAGGGACCGGGGCCAACGTCCTGACTTTC
CDR3aa: CASRTGTGANVLTF

d_gene: .
v_gene: TRBV9
abundance: .
j_gene: TRBJ1-4
CDR3nt: TGTGCCAGCAGCGTATTATCGGGGAACAATGAAAAACTGTTTTTT
CDR3aa: CASSVLSGNNEKLFF

d_gene: TRBD1
v_gene: TRBV6-5
abundance: .
j_gene: TRBJ1-3
CDR3nt: TGTGCCAGCAGTCAGACAGGGGCAGGAAACACCATATATTTT
CDR3aa: CASSQTGAGNTIYF

d_gene: TRBD2
v_gene: TRBV7-2
abundance: .
j_gene: TRBJ2-7
CDR3nt: TGTGCCAGCGCCCTGGCTAGCGGGACCTACGAGCAGTACTTC
CDR3aa: CASALASGTYEQYF

d_gene: TRBD1
v_gene: TRBV19
abundance: .
j_gene: TRBJ1-5
CDR3nt: TGTGCCAGTAGTCCCCCCCCGGCGACAGGGGATCAGCCCCAGCATTTT
CDR3aa: CASSPPPATGDQPQHF

d_gene: .
v_gene: TRBV7-2
abundance: .
j_gene: TRBJ1-2
CDR3nt: TGTGCCAGCAGCTTAGAAGGTGCACCCGCTTATGGCTACACCTTC
CDR3aa: CASSLEGAPAYGYTF

d_gene: .
v_gene: TRBV5-1
abundance: .
j_gene: TRBJ1-2
CDR3nt: TGCGCCAGCAGCTTGGGGGGCACAGCTAACTATGGCTACACCTTC
CDR3aa: CASSLGGTANYGYTF

d_gene: .
v_gene: TRBV7-2
abundance: .
j_gene: TRBJ1-2
CDR3nt: TGTGCCAGCAGCTCAGGACAGAACTATGGCTACACCTTC
CDR3aa: CASSSGQNYGYTF

d_gene: .
v_gene: TRBV11-1
abundance: .
j_gene: TRBJ1-6
CDR3nt: TGTGCCAGCAGCCCAACAGGGCCCTATAATTCACCCCTCCACTTT
CDR3aa: CASSPTGPYNSPLHF

d_gene: .
v_gene: TRBV5-4
abundance: .
j_gene: TRBJ1-1
CDR3nt: TGTGCCAGCAGCCGGGACAACCTGTGGACCCCTATGAACACTGAAGCTTTCTTT
CDR3aa: CASSRDNLWTPMNTEAFF